This T cell receptor (beta chain) was profiled in a study of vaccination effects on CD4 cells after COVID-19. Study-wide results and caveats: In vaccinees who were healthy, merely 1 out of 255 vaccine-induced clones cross-reacted with common cold coronaviruses. At late timepoints after vaccination, vaccine- and infection-induced clones shrank markedly.

Sequencing used immunoSEQ multiplex PCR; TCRdb keeps in-frame clones, though not all of them. Of 45,000 to 50,000 clones detected, approximately 61% appear once; the ten largest clones hold over 4.5%. This CDR3 has 15 amino acids. The germline V gene has CDR1 SGHTA and CDR2 FQGNSA. V lost 2 bases to trimming and J lost 7 bases; unmatched junction nucleotides: 10. A 10-day culture period preceded the isolation of CD4+ T cells. As to this clone: Its target is not known.

The chain links TRBV7-2 to TRBJ1-1; TRBD1 matches 7 bases. Sample: CD4+ T cells from PBMCs cultured without peptide, taken before COVID-19 vaccination. This TCR was recovered from a human donor who received a COVID-19 vaccine. Written as DNA, the CDR3 is TGTGCCAGCAGCTTAAAACAGGGGCTCGCGAATGAAGCTTTCTTT. It codes for CASSLKQGLANEAFF.